The source of this T cell receptor beta chain is a study of long-term antiretroviral therapy in people with HIV. Looking at the study overall: The earliest specimens came about a decade ahead of the 2015 immediate-ART recommendation.

Version v3.0 of the immunoSEQ assay was performed at survey level. Produced via immunoSEQ multiplex PCR; TCRdb's table is partial and in-frame only. The repertoire holds over 15,000 clones, with 75% to 95% as singletons. CDR3 length: 15 residues. Germline trimming cut 4 bases from V and 5 bases from J; bases unmatched to any gene: 4. The germline V gene encodes CDR1 MNHNS and CDR2 SASEGT. General study points: Clones that had undergone expansion before ART dominated the repertoire at all time points. No data on ART adherence, viral resistance or therapy changes.

Remarks on this clone: Its antigen is unknown.

This chain joins TRBV6-1 and TRBJ2-4, with 11 bases lining up with TRBD2. The sequencing here drew on unsorted PBMCs, taken 0.3 years after starting antiretroviral therapy. The origin of this receptor is a man in his sixties with HIV. The CDR3 DNA reads as TGTGCCAGCAGTGCTCTGACTAGCGGGGAAAACATTCAGTACTTC. As protein: CASSALTSGENIQYF.